This TCR beta chain was observed in a study of blood T cell repertoires in COVID-19. In the study overall: In each case, the material was cDNA or gDNA derived from T cells, B-cell-depleted T cells, or PBMCs.

Authors' data handling: By means of reference gene primer amplification, nucleated cell counts were estimated. TCRdb's copy holds only in-frame clones and misses some; the assay was immunoSEQ multiplex PCR. The DNA gave D and trimming, while V, J and clone size come from that table. The table records around 110,000 clones, about 70% of them present only once. Germline V gene sequence: CDR1 WNHNN, CDR2 SYGVQD (reference sequence). V trimming: 0 bases; J trimming: 4 bases; junction bases outside the gene matches: 5. The CDR3 consists of 16 residues. The specimen was peripheral blood. This clonotype was sampled from a human donor with acute or convalescent COVID-19. The donor label of this sample is uncertain. This rearrangement joins TRBV10-1 to TRBJ2-1; 8 bases match TRBD2. CDR3 amino acids: CASSESISGEYNEQFF. CDR3 bases: TGCGCCAGCAGTGAGTCTATTAGCGGGGAATACAATGAGCAGTTCTTC.